There are many counts of the clone carrying this TCR beta chain. What it recognizes is unknown. The data originate from a study of response to subunit inactivated influenza vaccine. Study observations and caveats: Authors proposed each seasonal influenza vaccination draws in few new T cells.

TCRdb re-analysed the RT-PCR reads in MiXCR, keeping a single row per CDR3 protein. In the table there are 590,000 or so distinct CDR3 sequences, less than 15% of which are singletons. The receptor was isolated from a man aged 50-59 years who received an inactivated influenza vaccine. Sequenced here: PBMCs from blood, sampled around 15 days before vaccination.

CDR3 coding DNA: TGTGCCAGCAGCCAAGTTGACCAGAACACTGAAGCTTTCTTT. It yields the protein CASSQVDQNTEAFF. The genes are TRBV4-2 and TRBJ1-1; D remains unclear. CDR3 size: 14 residues. V shed 1 base and J shed 1 base, with 7 bases lying between them. Germline CDR1 is LGHNA and CDR2 is YNFKEQ.